Listed below are T cell receptor beta chains from one sample, sequenced in a study of blood T cell repertoires in COVID-19. Assay: immunoSEQ multiplex PCR; the TCRdb copy retains only in-frame clones and omits some. This table holds approximately 180,000 clones, 82% found once. The sample comprised peripheral blood. All receptors come from a woman aged 70-85 years with acute or convalescent COVID-19. Both conserved end residues are part of each CDR3. D genes are given only for firm matches. The size of a clone is reported for some rows only, either as once, few or many, or as a class for expanded clones.

once,TRBV4-3,TRBJ2-7,TRBD2,CASSQATSGSFTYEQYF,TGCGCCAGCAGCCAAGCGACTAGCGGGTCTTTTACCTACGAGCAGTACTTC
NA,TRBV14,TRBJ2-7,TRBD2,CASSQRSLGGRYEQYF,TGTGCCAGCAGCCAGCGATCCCTGGGGGGGAGGTACGAGCAGTACTTC
NA,TRBV9,TRBJ2-7,NA,CASSVQLGSEQYF,TGTGCCAGCAGCGTCCAACTAGGAAGCGAGCAGTACTTC
NA,TRBV9,TRBJ1-1,TRBD1,CASSVQGQLNTEAFF,TGTGCCAGCAGCGTACAGGGACAGCTAAACACTGAAGCTTTCTTT
NA,TRBV4-3,TRBJ2-7,NA,CASSQAILGTYEQYF,TGCGCCAGCAGCCAAGCTATCCTGGGCACGTACGAGCAGTACTTC
NA,TRBV19,TRBJ2-2,NA,CASSILPTGSNTGELFF,TGTGCCAGTAGTATCCTCCCGACAGGTTCGAACACCGGGGAGCTGTTTTTT
few,TRBV19,TRBJ1-2,NA,CASNGGVYGYTF,TGTGCCAGTAACGGGGGAGTCTATGGCTACACCTTC
NA,TRBV2,TRBJ2-1,TRBD2,CASSERVAGGREQFF,TGTGCCAGCAGTGAACGGGTAGCGGGGGGCCGGGAGCAGTTCTTC
NA,TRBV14,TRBJ1-4,TRBD1,CASSQEPQGATNEKLFF,TGTGCCAGCAGCCAAGAGCCCCAGGGGGCAACTAATGAAAAACTGTTTTTT
few,TRBV5-5,TRBJ2-5,TRBD1,CASSLTGDKQETQYF,TGTGCCAGCAGCTTGACAGGGGACAAACAAGAGACCCAGTACTTC
once,TRBV30,TRBJ2-7,NA,CAWGKGVYPYEQYF,TGTGCCTGGGGCAAGGGGGTTTACCCCTACGAGCAGTACTTC
few,TRBV19,TRBJ1-6,NA,CASSWQANYNSPLHF,TGTGCCAGTAGTTGGCAGGCGAATTATAATTCACCCCTCCACTTT
NA,TRBV30,TRBJ2-1,TRBD2,CAWDGGSSYNEQFF,TGTGCCTGGGACGGGGGGAGCTCCTACAATGAGCAGTTCTTC
NA,TRBV18,TRBJ2-3,TRBD1,CASSINARQTYRGTADTQYF,TGTGCCAGCTCGATTAACGCTCGACAAACATACAGGGGAACGGCAGATACGCAGTATTTT
few,TRBV15,TRBJ1-2,NA,CATSRDGAYGYTF,TGTGCCACCAGCAGAGACGGTGCCTATGGCTACACCTTC
NA,TRBV29-1,TRBJ2-2,TRBD2,CSAEGLAGTGELFF,TGCAGCGCTGAGGGGCTAGCGGGGACCGGGGAGCTGTTTTTT
NA,TRBV9,TRBJ1-3,NA,CASSVGEIRNTIYF,TGTGCCAGCAGCGTAGGGGAGATTAGAAACACCATATATTTT
NA,TRBV7-2,TRBJ2-4,NA,CASSLVGRGPSAVKNIQYF,TGTGCCAGCAGCTTAGTGGGCAGGGGCCCCTCGGCGGTCAAAAACATTCAGTACTTC
NA,TRBV28,TRBJ1-6,TRBD1,CASSLARQGGPLHF,TGTGCCAGCAGTTTGGCCCGACAGGGGGGGCCCCTCCACTTT
NA,TRBV4-2,TRBJ2-1,NA,CASSQERTNEQFF,TGTGCCAGCAGCCAAGAAAGGACAAATGAGCAGTTCTTC
NA,TRBV21-1,TRBJ2-5,NA,CASSSRSGLAEETQYF,TGTGCCAGCAGCAGCAGATCGGGACTAGCGGAAGAGACCCAGTACTTC
NA,TRBV19,TRBJ2-1,NA,CASSFGDYNEQFF,TGTGCCAGTAGTTTCGGGGATTACAATGAGCAGTTCTTC
NA,TRBV5-6,TRBJ2-1,NA,CASSLGLQGAYNEQFF,TGTGCCAGCAGCTTGGGACTCCAAGGCGCCTACAATGAGCAGTTCTTC
few,TRBV19,TRBJ1-6,TRBD1,CASSIDRGLSPLHF,TGTGCCAGTAGTATAGACAGGGGGCTTTCACCCCTCCACTTT
NA,TRBV5-1,TRBJ2-1,NA,CASSLFTPGGEQFF,TGCGCCAGCAGCTTGTTTACCCCCGGGGGTGAGCAGTTCTTC
NA,TRBV19,TRBJ1-1,NA,CASRIRDPGEAEAFF,TGTGCCAGCCGCATCCGGGACCCAGGGGAAGCTGAAGCTTTCTTT
NA,TRBV13,TRBJ2-5,TRBD2,CASSPGLAGGWYQETQYF,TGTGCCAGCAGCCCCGGGCTAGCGGGGGGGTGGTACCAAGAGACCCAGTACTTC
NA,TRBV4-3,TRBJ2-3,TRBD2,CASSQVEAGVFDTQYF,TGCGCCAGCAGCCAAGTGGAGGCGGGGGTATTCGATACGCAGTATTTT
NA,TRBV28,TRBJ2-7,TRBD1,CASSPTGQGAGEQYF,TGTGCCAGCAGTCCCACGGGACAGGGCGCAGGCGAGCAGTACTTC
NA,TRBV29-1,TRBJ1-2,NA,CSVKYGAYGYTF,TGCAGCGTTAAGTACGGAGCCTATGGCTACACCTTC
NA,TRBV7-9,TRBJ2-7,TRBD2,CASSHPAGVEQYF,TGTGCCAGCAGCCATCCAGCGGGAGTCGAGCAGTACTTC
NA,TRBV21-1,TRBJ2-2,NA,CASSPHFGQGGRGGELFF,TGTGCCAGCAGCCCCCATTTTGGACAGGGCGGAAGAGGCGGGGAGCTGTTTTTT
NA,TRBV5-1,TRBJ1-4,TRBD1,CASSLFDREVEKLFF,TGCGCCAGCAGCTTGTTCGACAGGGAGGTCGAAAAACTGTTTTTT
once,TRBV9,TRBJ2-1,NA,CASSVLSRNSYNEQFF,TGTGCCAGCAGCGTACTTTCGCGTAACTCCTACAATGAGCAGTTCTTC
NA,TRBV7-2,TRBJ2-1,TRBD2,CASSPTSGSGNEQFF,TGTGCCAGCAGCCCCACTAGCGGGAGTGGCAATGAGCAGTTCTTC
NA,TRBV10-3,TRBJ1-1,NA,CAIRGVRGNTEAFF,TGTGCCATCAGAGGAGTCCGGGGGAACACTGAAGCTTTCTTT
few,TRBV12-3/TRBV12-4,TRBJ2-1,NA,CASSAGLAEQFF,TGTGCCAGCAGTGCCGGACTGGCTGAGCAGTTCTTC
NA,TRBV5-5,TRBJ1-3,NA,CASSFGPNSGNTIYF,TGTGCCAGCAGCTTTGGTCCGAACAGCGGAAACACCATATATTTT
NA,TRBV6-6,TRBJ1-2,TRBD1,CASSAVHQGAGGYTF,TGTGCCAGCAGTGCAGTCCACCAGGGGGCGGGTGGCTACACCTTC
NA,TRBV11-2,TRBJ2-5,TRBD2,CASSPGTTEETQYF,TGTGCCAGCAGCCCCGGGACTACAGAAGAGACCCAGTACTTC
NA,TRBV19,TRBJ1-5,TRBD1,CASSIYGTGSNQPQHF,TGTGCCAGTAGTATATATGGGACAGGGTCAAATCAGCCCCAGCATTTT
NA,TRBV30,TRBJ2-3,TRBD2,CAWSEGLAGGTDTQYF,TGTGCCTGGAGTGAAGGACTAGCGGGAGGTACAGATACGCAGTATTTT
NA,TRBV29-1,TRBJ1-2,NA,CSVAHKSYGYTF,TGCAGCGTCGCCCACAAATCCTATGGCTACACCTTC
NA,TRBV28,TRBJ2-5,TRBD2,CASSSGLAERQETQYF,TGTGCCAGCAGTTCGGGACTAGCGGAACGACAAGAGACCCAGTACTTC
NA,TRBV24-1,TRBJ2-1,NA,CATSDSHRQSWSSYNEQFF,TGTGCCACCAGTGACTCACACCGACAGTCGTGGAGTTCCTACAATGAGCAGTTCTTC
few,TRBV29-1,TRBJ1-5,NA,CSVSRDPNQPQHF,TGCAGCGTTTCGAGAGATCCGAATCAGCCCCAGCATTTT
NA,TRBV30,TRBJ1-6,NA,CAWSQAGNSPLHF,TGTGCCTGGTCCCAGGCTGGTAATTCACCCCTCCACTTT
few,TRBV30,TRBJ1-1,NA,CAWTWATGWATEAFF,TGTGCCTGGACATGGGCTACAGGGTGGGCCACTGAAGCTTTCTTT
many,TRBV6-1,TRBJ1-6,TRBD1,CASSGTGGTYYNSPLHF,TGTGCCAGCAGTGGGACAGGGGGGACTTACTATAATTCACCCCTCCACTTT
NA,TRBV6-6,TRBJ1-1,NA,CASSRQSMNTEAFF,TGTGCCAGCAGTAGACAGTCCATGAACACTGAAGCTTTCTTT
NA,TRBV6-2/TRBV6-3,TRBJ2-5,TRBD1,CASSYDRVGTQYF,TGTGCCAGCAGTTACGACAGGGTCGGGACCCAGTACTTC
NA,TRBV4-1,TRBJ1-2,NA,CASSQETGTLLNYGYTF,TGCGCCAGCAGCCAAGAGACAGGAACCCTCCTAAACTATGGCTACACCTTC
NA,TRBV25-1,TRBJ2-7,NA,CASRDQGSGGLYEQYF,TGTGCCAGCAGGGACCAGGGTAGTGGGGGACTTTACGAGCAGTACTTC
NA,TRBV6-5,TRBJ2-3,NA,CASRGGGTDTQYF,TGTGCCAGCAGGGGAGGGGGTACAGATACGCAGTATTTT
NA,TRBV28,TRBJ1-1,TRBD1,CASSSSRQGGMNTEAFF,TGTGCCAGCAGTTCCTCTCGACAGGGGGGAATGAACACTGAAGCTTTCTTT
NA,TRBV19,TRBJ1-1,NA,CASSVSQGGTEAFF,TGTGCCAGTAGTGTCTCACAGGGAGGGACTGAAGCTTTCTTT